This TCR beta chain was identified in a study of cytotoxic CD8 clonotypes in ibrutinib-treated CLL. Study-wide points: The clonality rise at ibrutinib response reflected private clonotype expansion.

Measured with immunoSEQ multiplex PCR; TCRdb has only the in-frame clones, and not every one. The sample lists about 200,000 clones; 60% to 80% were seen once. V was shortened by 0 bases and J by 6 bases, with 6 bases between the two germline ends. Germline lookup yields CDR1 SGDLS and CDR2 YYNGEE. This CDR3 comprises 12 residues. A remark on this clone: Its antigen is undetermined.

This TCR derives from a human donor with chronic lymphocytic leukemia. The gene calls are TRBV9 and TRBJ1-2, with no clear D. The sequenced sample was PBMCs, obtained after 12 months of ibrutinib treatment. The CDR3, as DNA: TGTGCCAGCAGCGTAGGGCTTGATGGCTACACCTTC. It is translated as CASSVGLDGYTF.